Listed below are T cell receptor beta chains from one sample, sequenced in a study of blood T cells in healthy people across ages. TCRdb used MiXCR to reprocess the 5' RACE reads, holding one entry per CDR3 protein. The sample contains roughly 1,800,000 distinct CDR3 sequences, around 50% of which appear only once. The sequencing input was blood. The source of these receptors is a woman in her 40s in good health. The conserved cysteine and the conserved F or W are not part of the CDR3 here.

>12|TRBV5-1|TRBJ2-1
ASSPAAGRDEQF
>12|TRBV18|TRBJ1-2
ASSPPSMKYGYT
>14|TRBV7-2|TRBJ2-5
ASSPRGRTHQETQY
>14|TRBV20-1|-
SGREVGIAGVETQY
>10|TRBV6-2/TRBV6-3|TRBJ2-7
ASTWGTYEQY
>11|TRBV6-2/TRBV6-3|TRBJ2-1
ASSYHNENEQF
>12|TRBV7-2|TRBJ1-1
ASSLDWVSTEAF
>18|TRBV4-1|TRBJ2-5
ASSRNREVGQGYRLETQY
>14|TRBV5-4|TRBJ2-1
ASSLEGAASYNEQF
>13|TRBV10-3|TRBJ1-1
AISDPGRKFPEAF
>10|TRBV9|TRBJ1-2
ASRQGVYGYT
>12|TRBV7-3|TRBJ2-1
ASSSRVGYNEQF
>12|TRBV2|-
ASKVRSQPYEQY
>13|TRBV4-1|TRBJ2-1
ASSQEGGAHNEQF
>10|TRBV20-1|TRBJ2-1
SARVLANEQF
>13|TRBV27|TRBJ2-1
ASSLSRSGRNEQF
>13|TRBV2|TRBJ2-5
ASSEARRIGETQY
>12|TRBV13|TRBJ2-5
ASSFGTSGKTQY
>11|TRBV12-3/TRBV12-4|TRBJ1-2
ASTPGLRYGYT
>11|TRBV6-6|TRBJ2-7
ASSGDGTYEQY
>9|TRBV20-1|TRBJ2-5
SSEQQETQY
>13|TRBV7-9|-
ASSLSSRGRETQY
>11|TRBV29-1|TRBJ2-3
SVDGRRTDTQY
>15|TRBV28|TRBJ2-4
ASSVDLQGWTKNIQY
>14|TRBV9|TRBJ2-7
ASSVGGGGAYDEQY
>11|TRBV6-5|TRBJ1-1
ASSYKGGTEAF
>13|TRBV9|TRBJ1-2
ASSAVAGPVYGYT